This T cell receptor beta chain was identified in a study of cytomegalovirus exposure and HLA in healthy donors. A multiplex PCR was run with 60 Vbeta primers and 13 Jbeta primers. Measured with immunoSEQ multiplex PCR; TCRdb has only the in-frame clones, and not every one. The sample lists approximately 220,000 clones; approximately 82% were seen once. Notes on this clone: The same CDR3 can be traced to other DNA sequences in this sample.

Sample: PBMCs. The clonotype was recovered from a man aged 18 to 30 in good health and CMV-seronegative.

For the CDR3, the DNA is TGCGCCAGCAGTGGAGGTCCTAGCTCCTACAATGAGCAGTTCTTC. Protein product: CASSGGPSSYNEQFF. J is TRBJ2-1 and V is TRBV10-1; D unclear. V gave up 4 bases and J gave up 0 bases, with 10 bases separating them. This CDR3 region has 15 residues. Germline loops: CDR1 WNHNN, CDR2 SYGVQD (reference sequence).